The 4 T cell receptor beta chains given below trace back to one sample, sequenced in a study of shared clonotypes between healthy human individuals (dated by TCRdb to about 2020). Libraries were built with the immunoSEQ multiplex PCR assay. The immuneACCESS repertoire file appears here via TCRdb, limited to in-frame rearrangements. These files lack a portion of the clones; in checked studies, under half of the deficit traces to unresolved V genes, and the cause of the others is not known. The sample has about 560,000 clones on record, roughly four fifths of them singletons. Approximately 12% of the sample is in the top ten clones. Sequenced: PBMCs. The receptors shown here come from a woman between 40 and 55 years old in good health. Some clones in this sample may be carry-over from other donors' samples.

The chain has TRBV7-9 and TRBJ1-2, with 7 positions matching TRBD1. The CDR3 consists of 13 residues. Trimming at V came to 5 bases and at J to 4 bases, leaving 4 bases not matched to a gene. Germline loops: CDR1 SEHNR, CDR2 FQNEAQ (reference sequence). The CDR3: CASSIRGLYGYTF. As DNA, the CDR3 is TGTGCCAGCAGCATAAGGGGGCTCTATGGCTACACCTTC.

This chain links TRBV7-3 with TRBJ2-7, with D perhaps matching TRBD1 (6 bases). There are 14 residues in the CDR3. Germline V gene sequence: CDR1 SGHTA, CDR2 FQGTGA. Trimming left V 5 bases short and J 6 bases short, with 17 bases between. The CDR3 sequence: CASSQNYRDSEQYF. CDR3 DNA sequence: TGTGCCAGCAGCCAGAACTACAGGGATTCCGAGCAGTACTTC.

The chain uses TRBV11-1 and TRBJ2-5; 10 bases are shared with TRBD2. Germline lookup yields CDR1 SGHAT and CDR2 FQDESV (reference sequence). The trim removed 2 bases at V and 3 bases at J, leaving 3 bases unmatched. This CDR3 region has 15 residues. The CDR3 DNA is TGTGCCAGCAGCTTACTAGCGGGAGAGGAAGAGACCCAGTACTTC. It yields the protein CASSLLAGEEETQYF.

J is TRBJ2-7 and V is TRBV4-1; D remains ambiguous. CDR3 length: 11 amino acids. Germline V gives CDR1 MGHRA, CDR2 YSYEKL. V was trimmed by 4 bases and J by 6 bases, leaving 7 bases between them. In DNA form, the CDR3 reads TGCGCCAGCAGCCCCCAGAGCGAGCAGTACTTC. This gives the protein CASSPQSEQYF.